The 21 T cell receptor beta chains reported below all come from one sample, sequenced in a study of OX40 agonist ivuxolimab in advanced cancers. The assay was immunoSEQ multiplex PCR, and TCRdb's table has in-frame clones only and misses some. The table has some 54,000 clones, 80% to 90% seen once. The sample in question was CD4+ or CD8+ T cells sorted from blood, obtained in a trial of the OX40 agonist ivuxolimab. These receptor sequences come from an adult with an advanced solid tumor such as melanoma, head and neck, liver or kidney cancer.

The chain recombines TRBV9 with TRBJ2-6; TRBD1 is a possible D gene (5 bases). CDR1 is SGDLS and CDR2 is YYNGEE in the germline V gene. Trimming took 0 bases from V and 3 from J, leaving 22 bases between them. The CDR3 runs 20 residues. The CDR3, as DNA: TGTGCCAGCAGCGTAGCTACAGTAGGGGCCTTGACGGATGGGGCCAACGTCCTGACTTTC. Translated: CASSVATVGALTDGANVLTF. The complete variable domain, with remaining parts taken from reference TRBV9 and TRBJ2-6, reads DSGVTQTPKHLITATGQRVTLRCSPRSGDLSVYWYQQSLDQGLQFLIQYYNGEERAKGNILERFSAQQFPDLHSELNLSSLELGDSALYFCASSVATVGALTDGANVLTFGAGSRLTVL.

The rearrangement joins TRBV6-1 to TRBJ1-3; TRBD1 aligns across 7 bases. J gave up 4 bases and V 4 bases, and 4 bases lay outside the gene matches. The CDR3 runs 14 residues. Germline CDR1 MNHNS, CDR2 SASEGT. The CDR3 here is CASSVTGNGNTIYF. The CDR3, as DNA: TGTGCCAGCAGTGTGACAGGGAACGGAAACACCATATATTTT.

This clone was recorded only once. The CDR3 DNA follows: TGTGCCAGCAGTGAACGTCTGGCGGCTACAACTAATGAAAAACTGTTTTTT. Translation gives CASSERLAATTNEKLFF. The chain carries TRBV2 and TRBJ1-4; D unresolved. V lost 2 bases and J 0 bases, leaving 13 bases between the germline ends. Looked up from germline, CDR1 is SNHLY and CDR2 is FYNNEI. The CDR3 spans 17 residues.

The chain has TRBV7-9 and TRBJ1-1; a weak D match, TRBD1 (6 bases). The CDR3 runs to 13 residues. In germline, CDR1 is SEHNR, CDR2 FQNEAQ (reference sequence). Trimming shortened V by 8 bases and J by 6 bases, and 16 bases separated the two germline ends. The CDR3 here is CASERGAKAEAFF. CDR3 DNA: TGTGCCAGCGAGCGGGGGGCGAAGGCTGAAGCTTTCTTT.

The chain joins TRBV29-1 to TRBJ2-5, with TRBD2 matching 7 bases. There are 16 residues in the CDR3. Per germline, CDR1 SQVTM and CDR2 ANQGSEA. V trimming: 5 bases; J trimming: 5 bases; junction bases outside the gene matches: 17. The CDR3 sequence is CSVWGARGDAQETQYF. The CDR3 coding sequence is TGCAGCGTTTGGGGAGCTCGGGGGGACGCACAGGAGACCCAGTACTTC.

The V gene is TRBV23-1, the J gene TRBJ2-5; 8 bases map to TRBD2. TRBV23-1 falls under the ORF class, with uncertain function. The CDR3 runs to 13 residues. The CDR3 DNA follows: TGCGCACGGGGGGGGAGACTCCAAGAGACCCAGTACTTC. Its protein product is CARGGRLQETQYF.

V gene TRBV11-2 combines with J gene TRBJ2-1, with 7 bases matching TRBD2. The junction had 11 bases not matched to a gene; V was cut back by 3 bases and J by 0 bases. Germline assignment: CDR1 SGHAT and CDR2 FQNNGV. The CDR3 length is 18 residues. CDR3 residues: CASSFPPLGGTSYNEQFF. CDR3 coding DNA: TGTGCCAGCAGCTTTCCCCCCCTGGGGGGGACCTCCTACAATGAGCAGTTCTTC.

The chain links TRBV19 to TRBJ1-6; TRBD1 is a possible D gene (5 bases). The CDR3 loop spans 14 amino acids. Germline V gene data show CDR1 as LNHDA and CDR2 as SQIVND (reference sequence). The CDR3 bases are TGTGCAGCTGCGGAGGGGCTGTGGGATTCACCCCTCCACTTT. Residues: CAAAEGLWDSPLHF.

A single count supports this clone. V usage is TRBV4-1 and J usage is TRBJ2-1; 11 nucleotides align to TRBD2. Germline CDR1 and CDR2: MGHRA and YSYEKL. Trimming took 0 bases from V and 7 from J; bases not matched to a gene: 8. The CDR3 runs 17 residues. For the CDR3, the DNA is TGCGCCAGCAGCCAAGAGGTAGCGGGGGGGCCTGGGAATGAGCAGTTCTTC. This sequence encodes CASSQEVAGGPGNEQFF.

This sequence joins TRBV10-1 and TRBJ1-1, with D perhaps TRBD1 (5 bases). Per germline, CDR1 WNHNN and CDR2 SYGVQD (reference sequence). Deletions cut 3 bases from V and 4 bases from J, with 6 bases between. This CDR3 contains 12 residues. CDR3 DNA sequence: TGCGCCAGCAGTGAACAGGCCACTGAAGCTTTCTTT. Translated: CASSEQATEAFF.

For the CDR3, the DNA is TGCGCCAGCAGCCAAGACTGGGGACATAACCCGATTTACGAGCAGTACTTC. Translated, it gives CASSQDWGHNPIYEQYF. The V call is TRBV4-1, the J call TRBJ2-7, with a possible D match to TRBD1 (6 bases). This CDR3 region has 17 residues. Per the germline V gene, CDR1 is MGHRA and CDR2 is YSYEKL. V lost 0 bases, J lost 4 bases, and 19 bases lay in between.

Worth noting for this clone: Other DNA sequences from this sample encode an identical CDR3 as well. This rearrangement joins TRBV6-5 to TRBJ1-2, with no clear D. V lost 2 bases to trimming and J lost 1 base, with 5 bases between them. The germline V gene encodes CDR1 MNHEY and CDR2 SVGAGI. CDR3 size: 13 residues. The CDR3 protein is CASSYGDNYGYTF. The CDR3 nucleotides read TGTGCCAGCAGTTACGGTGATAACTATGGCTACACCTTC.

The V and J genes are TRBV5-1 and TRBJ1-6; 7 positions agree with TRBD1. Per germline, CDR1 SGHRS and CDR2 YFSETQ. The CDR3 covers 14 residues. The V segment lost 2 bases and the J segment 10 bases; nucleotides outside the gene matches: 6. The CDR3 region has the DNA TGCGCCAGCAGCTTTACAGGGGTGCGCTCACCCCTCCACTTT. Translation: CASSFTGVRSPLHF.

This sequence joins TRBV5-1 and TRBJ2-7; the match to TRBD1 covers 8 bases. The CDR3 sequence is 15 residues long. CDR1 and CDR2 (germline): SGHRS, YFSETQ. Germline trimming cut 4 bases from V and 0 bases from J; bases unmatched to any gene: 6. This CDR3 is CASSPSGTGSYEQYF. The CDR3, as DNA: TGCGCCAGCAGCCCCTCCGGGACAGGCTCCTACGAGCAGTACTTC. Supplemented by reference TRBV5-1 and TRBJ2-7, the full variable domain reads KAGVTQTPRYLIKTRGQQVTLSCSPISGHRSVSWYQQTPGQGLQFLFEYFSETQRNKGNFPGRFSGRQFSNSRSEMNVSTLELGDSALYLCASSPSGTGSYEQYFGPGTRLTVT.

The chain uses TRBV7-8 and TRBJ2-7; unclear D gene. Germline V CDR1 and CDR2: SGHVS, FQNEAQ. CDR3 size: 13 residues. Trimming took 6 bases from V and 3 from J, leaving 12 bases between them. CDR3 amino acids: CASRADTIYEQYF. The CDR3 DNA reads as TGTGCCAGCAGGGCCGACACAATCTACGAGCAGTACTTC.

V gene TRBV27 combines with J gene TRBJ1-5, with D hard to call. V was cut by 0 bases and J by 3 bases, with 9 bases left in between. CDR3 length: 15 amino acids. Per the germline V gene, CDR1 is MNHEY and CDR2 is SMNVEV (reference sequence). CDR3 in DNA: TGTGCCAGCAGTTTATCGGGCCGGAACAATCAGCCCCAGCATTTT. Its protein is CASSLSGRNNQPQHF.

The chain recombines TRBV19 with TRBJ1-2; 7 bases agree with TRBD1. V was pared by 5 bases and J by 1 base, with 4 bases of the junction left unmatched. The germline CDR1 and CDR2 sequences are LNHDA and SQIVND (reference sequence). The CDR3 runs 14 residues. The CDR3 DNA follows: TGTGCCAGTAGTCAGGGGGAGATTAACTATGGCTACACCTTC. Its protein product is CASSQGEINYGYTF.

The V gene is TRBV5-4, the J gene TRBJ2-7, with D perhaps assigned TRBD1 or TRBD2 (5 bases each). The ends were cut back, 4 bases at V and 5 bases at J, with 16 bases in the middle. This CDR3 spans 14 amino acids. The germline V gene encodes CDR1 SGHNT and CDR2 YYREEE (reference sequence). The CDR3 loop is CASSPSADTNEQYF. The CDR3 nucleotides are TGTGCCAGCAGCCCGTCAGCGGACACAAACGAGCAGTACTTC.

The chain uses TRBV7-9 and TRBJ2-1; D not certain. The germline gives CDR1 SEHNR, CDR2 FQNEAQ (reference sequence). V was pared by 6 bases and J by 1 base, with 10 bases between. CDR3 length: 14 amino acids. CDR3 in DNA: TGTGCCAGCAGTTCCACGGGTTCCTACAATGAGCAGTTCTTC. This translates into CASSSTGSYNEQFF.

V and J are TRBV5-5 and TRBJ2-7; unclear D gene. Germline V gives CDR1 SGHKS, CDR2 YYEKEE (reference sequence). V lost 0 bases to trimming and J lost 0 bases, with 7 bases between them. The CDR3 has 14 residues. For the CDR3, the DNA is TGTGCCAGCAGCTTGGTTGGGTCCTCCTACGAGCAGTACTTC. The encoded protein is CASSLVGSSYEQYF.

V gene TRBV11-2 combines with J gene TRBJ2-1; D assignment may be TRBD1 or TRBD2 (5 bases each). CDR1 SGHAT and CDR2 FQNNGV come from the germline V gene. The CDR3 consists of 14 residues. The ends were cut back, 3 bases at V and 8 bases at J, with 14 bases in the middle. The CDR3 bases are TGTGCCAGCAGCTTCTTTCGAGGGGCGCATGAGCAGTTCTTC. This gives the protein CASSFFRGAHEQFF.